This T cell receptor (beta chain) was identified during a study of PD-1 and CTLA-4 blockade in melanoma. Assay: immunoSEQ multiplex PCR; the TCRdb copy retains only in-frame clones and omits some. The sample contains about 29,000 clones, roughly 89% of which appear only once. Trimming at V came to 5 bases and at J to 6 bases, leaving 3 bases not matched to a gene. The CDR3 length is 12 residues. Looked up from germline, CDR1 is SEHNR and CDR2 is FQNEAQ (reference sequence). This clone is termed medium-sized. The chain has TRBV7-9 and TRBJ1-1; 7 bases align to TRBD1. Material: CD8+ T cells from peripheral blood, obtained before anti-PD-1 treatment. This TCR came from a human donor with melanoma. CDR3 DNA: TGTGCCAGCAGCCCTACAGGGGCTGAAGCTTTCTTT. Residues: CASSPTGAEAFF.